The rows below give T cell receptor beta chains drawn from one sample of a study of T cells in Graves' hyperthyroidism and ophthalmopathy. TCRdb reprocessed the multiplex PCR reads with MiXCR, giving one entry per CDR3 protein. Of hundreds of thousands of distinct CDR3 sequences listed, about 20% are singletons. Sequenced material: blood. Source of these receptors: a young man with Graves' ophthalmopathy. The CDR3 runs from the conserved cysteine through the conserved F or W. A D gene is named only where the DNA matches it firmly. Only some rows state a clone size, as once, few, many or a class for expanded clones.

CASSGRFAGNTIYF TGTGCCAGCAGTGGACGGTTCGCTGGAAACACCATATATTTT few TRBV6-1 . TRBJ1-3
CSARHGLSSYNEQFF TGCAGTGCTAGACACGGACTCAGCTCCTACAATGAGCAGTTCTTC . TRBV20-1 . TRBJ2-1
CASSTSDIQPQHF TGTGCCAGCAGTACGTCCGACATACAGCCCCAGCATTTT few TRBV12-3/TRBV12-4 . TRBJ1-5
CASSPRTSGNEQFF TGTGCCAGCAGTCCCCGGACTAGCGGCAATGAGCAGTTCTTC . TRBV28 TRBD2 TRBJ2-1
CASGLVTTPSYEQYF TGTGCTAGTGGTTTGGTAACTACTCCCTCCTACGAGCAGTACTTC few TRBV12-5 . TRBJ2-7
CASSGGGTGPDELFF TGTGCCAGCAGCGGGGGAGGGACAGGCCCTGACGAACTGTTTTTT . TRBV9 TRBD1 TRBJ1-4
CASSPPGGSHTQYF TGTGCCAGCTCACCCCCAGGGGGGAGCCATACGCAGTATTTT . TRBV18 . TRBJ2-3
CASSLQGTASGSTYEQYF TGCGCCAGCAGCTTGCAGGGAACGGCTAGCGGGAGTACCTACGAGCAGTACTTC many TRBV5-1 TRBD2 TRBJ2-7
CASSKEQGAAYNEQFF TGTGCCAGCAGTAAGGAGCAGGGGGCAGCCTACAATGAGCAGTTCTTC many TRBV28 TRBD1 TRBJ2-1
CASSLYGSRNTEAFF TGTGCCAGCAGTTTATATGGCAGTCGGAACACTGAAGCTTTCTTT many TRBV28 . TRBJ1-1
CASSSPPGTGIYNEQFF TGTGCCAGCAGCTCACCCCCCGGGACAGGGATCTACAATGAGCAGTTCTTC many TRBV11-2 TRBD1 TRBJ2-1
CASSPDSAYTEAFF TGTGCCAGCAGCCCCGACAGTGCCTACACTGAAGCTTTCTTT many TRBV3-1 . TRBJ1-1
CASSYLDRGPEAFF TGTGCCAGCAGTTACTTGGACAGGGGCCCTGAAGCTTTCTTT . TRBV25-1 TRBD1 TRBJ1-1
CASSQEAEHTF TGTGCCAGCAGCCAAGAGGCCGAGCACACCTTC many TRBV3-1 . TRBJ1-2
CASSKGDYNTGELFF TGTGCCAGCAGTAAGGGGGACTACAACACCGGGGAGCTGTTTTTT . TRBV6-2/TRBV6-3 . TRBJ2-2
CASSLSPRSRLYNEQFF TGTGCCAGCAGTTTATCCCCCCGTAGCAGACTCTACAATGAGCAGTTCTTC many TRBV28 . TRBJ2-1
CASSLASKGETQYF TGCGCCAGCAGCTTGGCCTCAAAGGGAGAGACCCAGTACTTC . TRBV5-1 . TRBJ2-5
CASSLVWSGAYEQYF TGTGCCAGCAGCTTAGTCTGGAGCGGCGCCTACGAGCAGTACTTC many TRBV11-3 . TRBJ2-7
CAWSPRGATYNEQFF TGTGCCTGGAGTCCCCGAGGGGCGACCTACAATGAGCAGTTCTTC . TRBV30 . TRBJ2-1
CASSPTSGTYEQYF TGTGCCAGCAGCCCCACTAGCGGGACCTACGAGCAGTACTTC many TRBV13 TRBD2 TRBJ2-7
CASSEPGGYNEQFF TGTGCCAGCAGTGAACCGGGGGGCTACAATGAGCAGTTCTTC many TRBV2 TRBD2 TRBJ2-1
CASSTRTGGSTEAFF TGCGCCAGCAGCACCCGGACAGGGGGGAGTACTGAAGCTTTCTTT few TRBV5-1 TRBD1 TRBJ1-1
CASSHGQGTSYEQYF TGTGCCAGCAGCCACGGACAGGGTACCTCCTACGAGCAGTACTTC . TRBV14 TRBD1 TRBJ2-7
CSARQASYEQYF TGCAGTGCTAGACAGGCTTCCTACGAGCAGTACTTC . TRBV20-1 . TRBJ2-7
CNATPIVKTSGRASTYEQYF TGCAATGCTACTCCTATTGTAAAGACTAGCGGGAGGGCCTCGACCTACGAGCAGTACTTC once TRBV20-1 TRBD2 TRBJ2-7
CASSGLGDNEQFF TGTGCCAGCAGCGGACTCGGAGACAATGAGCAGTTCTTC . TRBV9 . TRBJ2-1
CASRKWKRESATGELFF TGTGCCAGCCGAAAGTGGAAGCGGGAGTCCGCCACCGGGGAGCTGTTTTTT few TRBV28 TRBD2 TRBJ2-2
CASSTGTNTQETQYF TGTGCCAGCAGTACCGGGACTAATACTCAAGAGACCCAGTACTTC . TRBV6-1 TRBD2 TRBJ2-5
CASSMGSMGHEQYF TGTGCCAGTAGTATGGGGTCAATGGGGCACGAGCAGTACTTC . TRBV19 . TRBJ2-7
CSAIGQGLWDQPQHF TGCAGTGCTATCGGGCAGGGTCTATGGGATCAGCCCCAGCATTTT . TRBV20-1 . TRBJ1-5
CASSLYGGRDYGYTF TGTGCCAGCAGTTTATACGGGGGGCGGGACTATGGCTACACCTTC few TRBV27 . TRBJ1-2
CASGLRNQPQHF TGTGCCAGCGGTCTACGCAATCAGCCCCAGCATTTT once TRBV27 . TRBJ1-5
CASSFSLAGVKDEQFF TGTGCCAGCAGTTTTTCCCTAGCGGGAGTCAAGGATGAGCAGTTCTTC . TRBV12-3/TRBV12-4 TRBD2 TRBJ2-1
CASRPARDRVFHEQYF TGTGCCAGCAGACCGGCCCGGGACAGGGTCTTCCACGAGCAGTACTTC . TRBV7-2 TRBD1 TRBJ2-7
CASSLSLPGTDYGYTF TGTGCCAGCAGTTTATCCCTCCCCGGGACAGACTATGGCTACACCTTC few TRBV28 TRBD1 TRBJ1-2
CASRGTASYEQYF TGTGCCAGCAGGGGAACAGCCTCCTACGAGCAGTACTTC many TRBV28 . TRBJ2-7
CASGGGYEQYF TGTGCCAGCGGGGGGGGCTACGAGCAGTACTTC . TRBV3-1 TRBD2 TRBJ2-7
CASSEKDPLSYEQYF TGTGCCAGCAGTGAAAAGGATCCCCTCTCCTACGAGCAGTACTTC many TRBV2 . TRBJ2-7
CASSLAPEGTQHF TGCGCCAGCAGCTTGGCGCCGGAGGGTACGCAGCATTTT . TRBV5-1 . TRBJ1-5
CASSLASTDNEQFF TGCGCCAGCAGCTTGGCCTCGACAGACAATGAGCAGTTCTTC many TRBV5-1 . TRBJ2-1